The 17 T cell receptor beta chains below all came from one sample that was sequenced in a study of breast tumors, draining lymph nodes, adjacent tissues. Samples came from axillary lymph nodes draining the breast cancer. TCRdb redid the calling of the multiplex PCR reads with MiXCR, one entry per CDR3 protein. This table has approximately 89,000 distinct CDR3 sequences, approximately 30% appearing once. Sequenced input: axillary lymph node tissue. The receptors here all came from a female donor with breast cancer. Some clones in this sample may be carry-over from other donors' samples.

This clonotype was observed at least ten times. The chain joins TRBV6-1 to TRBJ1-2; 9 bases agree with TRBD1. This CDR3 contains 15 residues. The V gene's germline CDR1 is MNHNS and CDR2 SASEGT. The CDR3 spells CPKPVRDRANYGYTF. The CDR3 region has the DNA TGTCCCAAACCGGTACGGGACAGGGCGAACTATGGCTACACCTTC.

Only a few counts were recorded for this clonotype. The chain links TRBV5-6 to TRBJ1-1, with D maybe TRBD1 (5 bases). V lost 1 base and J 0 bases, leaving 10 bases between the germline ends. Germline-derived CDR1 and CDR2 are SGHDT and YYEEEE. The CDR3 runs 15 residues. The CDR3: CASSLIRDLNTEAFF. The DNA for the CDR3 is TGTGCCAGCAGCTTGATCAGGGATCTGAACACTGAAGCTTTCTTT. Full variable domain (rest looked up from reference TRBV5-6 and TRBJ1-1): DAGVTQSPTHLIKTRGQQVTLRCSPKSGHDTVSWYQQALGQGPQFIFQYYEEEERQRGNFPDRFSGHQFPNYSSELNVNALLLGDSALYLCASSLIRDLNTEAFFGQGTRLTVV.

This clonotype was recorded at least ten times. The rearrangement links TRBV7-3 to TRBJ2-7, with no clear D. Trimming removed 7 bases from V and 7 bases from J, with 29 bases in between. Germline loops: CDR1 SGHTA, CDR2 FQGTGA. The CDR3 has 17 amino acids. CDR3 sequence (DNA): TGTGCCAGCACCTTTGTCACGGCTGGGGTCCCCCCTCGGGAGCAGTACTTC. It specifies CASTFVTAGVPPREQYF.

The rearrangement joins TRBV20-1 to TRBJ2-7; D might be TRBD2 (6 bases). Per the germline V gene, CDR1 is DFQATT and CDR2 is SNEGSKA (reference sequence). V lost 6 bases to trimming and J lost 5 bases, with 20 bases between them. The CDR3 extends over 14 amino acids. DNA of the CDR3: TGCAGTGCCCCGCCGGGAGTACATCCCCACGAGCAGTACTTC. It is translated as CSAPPGVHPHEQYF.

CDR3 bases: TGTGCCAGCAGCTGGAGGGGGGGCACTGAAGCTTTCTTT. Its translation is CASSWRGGTEAFF. The chain couples TRBV5-4 to TRBJ1-1, with a tentative D call TRBD1 (6 bases). This CDR3 is built from 13 residues. Between the trimmed V and J ends, which lost 3 bases and 4 bases, there was a span of 10 bases. Germline-derived CDR1 and CDR2 are SGHNT and YYREEE (reference sequence).

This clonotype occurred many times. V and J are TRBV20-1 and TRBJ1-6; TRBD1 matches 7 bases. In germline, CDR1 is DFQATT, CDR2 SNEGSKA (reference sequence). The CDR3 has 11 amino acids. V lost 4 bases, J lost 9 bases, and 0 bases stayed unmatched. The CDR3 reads CSANRGSPLHF. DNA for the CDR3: TGCAGTGCTAACAGGGGTTCACCCCTCCACTTT.

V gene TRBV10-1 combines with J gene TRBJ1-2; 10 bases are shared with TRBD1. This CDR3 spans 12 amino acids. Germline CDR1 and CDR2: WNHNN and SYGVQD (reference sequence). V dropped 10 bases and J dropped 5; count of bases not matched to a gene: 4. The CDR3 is CATDRGLYGYTF. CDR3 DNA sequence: TGCGCCACCGACAGGGGGCTTTATGGCTACACCTTC.

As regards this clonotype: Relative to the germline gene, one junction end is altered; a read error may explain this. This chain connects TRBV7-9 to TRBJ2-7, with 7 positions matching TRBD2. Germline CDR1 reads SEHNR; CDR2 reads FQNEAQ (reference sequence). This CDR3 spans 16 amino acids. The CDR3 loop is CASSLGFTGEGYERYF. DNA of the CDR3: TGTGCCAGCAGCTTGGGGTTCACGGGGGAGGGCTACGAGCGGTACTTC.

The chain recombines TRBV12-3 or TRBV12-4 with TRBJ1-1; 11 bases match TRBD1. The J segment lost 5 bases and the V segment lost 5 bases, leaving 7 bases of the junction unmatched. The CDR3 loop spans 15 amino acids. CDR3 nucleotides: TGTGCCAGCAGTGGGACAGGGGGAGAGGAAACTGAAGCTTTCTTT. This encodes CASSGTGGEETEAFF.

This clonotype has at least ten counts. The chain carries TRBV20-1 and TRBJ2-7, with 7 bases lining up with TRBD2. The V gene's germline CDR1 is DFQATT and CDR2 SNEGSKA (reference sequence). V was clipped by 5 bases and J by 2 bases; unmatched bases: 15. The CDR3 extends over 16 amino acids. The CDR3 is CSAEAPGGSPPYEQYF. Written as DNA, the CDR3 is TGCAGTGCTGAGGCCCCGGGCGGGAGTCCCCCCTACGAGCAGTACTTC.

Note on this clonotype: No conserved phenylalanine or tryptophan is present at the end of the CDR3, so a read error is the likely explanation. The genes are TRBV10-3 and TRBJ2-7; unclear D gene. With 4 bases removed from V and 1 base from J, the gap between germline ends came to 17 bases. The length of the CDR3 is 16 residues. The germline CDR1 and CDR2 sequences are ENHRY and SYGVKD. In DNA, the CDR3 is TGTGCCATCAGTGCTTCCTCTGCCGGAAGATCCTACGAGCAGTACATC. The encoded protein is CAISASSAGRSYEQYI.

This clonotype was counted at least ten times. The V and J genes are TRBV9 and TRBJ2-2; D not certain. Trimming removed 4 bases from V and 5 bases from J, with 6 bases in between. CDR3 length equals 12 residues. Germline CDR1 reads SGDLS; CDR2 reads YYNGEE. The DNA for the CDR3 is TGTGCCAGCAGCTCTAGAACCGGGGAGCTGTTTTTT. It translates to CASSSRTGELFF.

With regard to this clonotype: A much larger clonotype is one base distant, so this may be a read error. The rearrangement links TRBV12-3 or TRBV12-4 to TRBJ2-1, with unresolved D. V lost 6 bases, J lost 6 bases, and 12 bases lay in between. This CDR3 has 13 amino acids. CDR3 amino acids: CASRASRCNEQFF. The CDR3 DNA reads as TGTGCCAGCAGAGCCTCTAGGTGCAATGAGCAGTTCTTC.

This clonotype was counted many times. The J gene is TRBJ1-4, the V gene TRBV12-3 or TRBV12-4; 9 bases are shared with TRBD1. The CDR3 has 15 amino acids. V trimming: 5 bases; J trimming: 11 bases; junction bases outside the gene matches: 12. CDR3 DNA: TGTGCCAGCAGTGGGGAGACAGGGGGAGGAAAGAAACTGTTTTTT. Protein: CASSGETGGGKKLFF.

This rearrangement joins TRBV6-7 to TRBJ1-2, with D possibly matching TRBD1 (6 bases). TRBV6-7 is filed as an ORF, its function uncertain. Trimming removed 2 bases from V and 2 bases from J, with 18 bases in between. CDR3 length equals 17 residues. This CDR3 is CASSYLHRETENYGYTF. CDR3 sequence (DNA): TGTGCCAGCAGTTACCTACACAGGGAAACGGAGAACTATGGCTACACCTTC.

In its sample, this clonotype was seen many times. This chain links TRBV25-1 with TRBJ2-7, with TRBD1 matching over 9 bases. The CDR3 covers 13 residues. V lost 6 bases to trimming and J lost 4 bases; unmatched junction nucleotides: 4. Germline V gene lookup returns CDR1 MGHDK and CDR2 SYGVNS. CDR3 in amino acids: CASSGQGWYEQYF. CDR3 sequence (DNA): TGTGCCAGCAGCGGACAGGGGTGGTACGAGCAGTACTTC.

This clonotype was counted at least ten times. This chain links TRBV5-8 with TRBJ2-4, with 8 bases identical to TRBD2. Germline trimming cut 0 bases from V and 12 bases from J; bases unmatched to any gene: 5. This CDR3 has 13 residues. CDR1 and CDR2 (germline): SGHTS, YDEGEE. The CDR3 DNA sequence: TGTGCCAGCAGCTTGGTGGGACTAGAGGCTCAGTACTTC. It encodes CASSLVGLEAQYF.